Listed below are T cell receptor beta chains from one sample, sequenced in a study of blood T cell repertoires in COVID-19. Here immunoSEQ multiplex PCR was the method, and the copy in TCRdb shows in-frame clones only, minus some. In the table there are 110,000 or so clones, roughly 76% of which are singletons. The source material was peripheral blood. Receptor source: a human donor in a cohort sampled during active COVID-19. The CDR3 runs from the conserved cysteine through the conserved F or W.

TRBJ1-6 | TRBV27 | CASSLDSASSYNSPLHF
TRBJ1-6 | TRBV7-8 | CASSRGTGENSPLHF
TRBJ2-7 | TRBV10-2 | CASTPASGEQYF
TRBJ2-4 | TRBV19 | CASSLPGGGTAKNIQYF
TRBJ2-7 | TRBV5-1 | CASSLDPGPGEQYF
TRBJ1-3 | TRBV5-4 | CASSLDSFRGNTIYF
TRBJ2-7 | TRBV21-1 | CASSEKGQGFHRYLYEQYF
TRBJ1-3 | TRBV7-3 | CASSIGSSGIGNTIYF
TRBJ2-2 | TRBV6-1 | CASSERRGNTGELFF
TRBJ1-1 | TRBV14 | CASSQDLPGTEAFF
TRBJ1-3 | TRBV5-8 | CASNPYRGYSGNTIYF
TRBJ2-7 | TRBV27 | CASGREREGYEQYF
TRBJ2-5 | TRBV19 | CASSITSRQEETQYF
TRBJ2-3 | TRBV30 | CAWIEVGGLDTQYF
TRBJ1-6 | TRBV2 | CASSETIQGSPLHF
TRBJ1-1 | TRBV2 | CASSEARNTEAFF
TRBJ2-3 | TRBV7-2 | CASSLDAGSDTQYF
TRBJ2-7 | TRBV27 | CASSFRDRGYEQYF
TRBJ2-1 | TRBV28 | CASSPVWREARNEQFF
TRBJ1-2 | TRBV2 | CASSDDRSYGYTF
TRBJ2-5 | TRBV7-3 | CASSPSSDRAETQYF
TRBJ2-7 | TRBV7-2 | CASSFSHEQYF
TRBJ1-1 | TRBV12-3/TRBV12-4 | CASKGWGSEAFF
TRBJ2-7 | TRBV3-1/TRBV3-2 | CASSITQGLYEQYF
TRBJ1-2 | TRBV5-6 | CASSTAREANYGYTF
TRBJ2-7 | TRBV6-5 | CASSYSGTSGRGEQYF
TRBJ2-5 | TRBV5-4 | CASSLPSGGGETQYF
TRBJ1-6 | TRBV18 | CASSPGMGTGVGNSPLHF
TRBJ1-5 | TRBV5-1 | CATGDSGNQPQHF
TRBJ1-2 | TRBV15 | CATSRDLDRWGYTF
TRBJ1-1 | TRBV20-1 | CSASSYVSREAFF
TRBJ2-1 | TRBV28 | CASSLVTSGRGNEQFF
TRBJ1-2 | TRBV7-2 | CASSLTPPTRTDNYGYTF
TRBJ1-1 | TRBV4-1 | CASSPRQGHTEAFF
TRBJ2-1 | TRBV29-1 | CSVPASDEQFF
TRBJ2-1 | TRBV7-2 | CASSLDRDPFF
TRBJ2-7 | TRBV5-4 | CASSWTSGSYEQYF
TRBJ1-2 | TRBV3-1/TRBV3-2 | CASSQSRELYGYTF
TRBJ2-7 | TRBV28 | CASSLPGTGSYEQYF
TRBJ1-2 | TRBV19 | CASSGTGGRNYGYTF
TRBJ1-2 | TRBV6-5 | CASSQGQNYGYTF
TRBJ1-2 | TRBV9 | CASSAYQDRGLYYGYTF
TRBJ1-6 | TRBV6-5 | CASSSRTGSNSPLHF
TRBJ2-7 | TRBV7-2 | CASSPGLAGLSYEQYF
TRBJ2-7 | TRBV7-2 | CASSLVAGQGTYEQYF
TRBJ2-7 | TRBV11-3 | CASSFGGQVSSYEQYF
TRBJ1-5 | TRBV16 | CASSLSRQGNQPQHF
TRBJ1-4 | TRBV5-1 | CASSPRQTNEKLFF
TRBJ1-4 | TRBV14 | CASSQQRVVGKLFF
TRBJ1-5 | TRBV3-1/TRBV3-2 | CASSHGVSNQPQHF
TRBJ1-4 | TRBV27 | CASSPIGALEKLFF
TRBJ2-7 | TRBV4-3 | CASSQLRGGLSYEQYF
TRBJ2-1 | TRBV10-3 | CAISDGAGGLRNEQFF
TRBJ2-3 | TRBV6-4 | CASSGAGGPTDTQYF
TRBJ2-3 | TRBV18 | CASSPLDSLSTDTQYF
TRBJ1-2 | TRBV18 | CASSARQGLNYGYTF
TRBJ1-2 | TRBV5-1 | CASSVQNQGTAEGYTF
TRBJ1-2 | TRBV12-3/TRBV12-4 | CASSMTGFGYTF
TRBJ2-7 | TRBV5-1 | CASSLWVPGLAGGPNYEQYF